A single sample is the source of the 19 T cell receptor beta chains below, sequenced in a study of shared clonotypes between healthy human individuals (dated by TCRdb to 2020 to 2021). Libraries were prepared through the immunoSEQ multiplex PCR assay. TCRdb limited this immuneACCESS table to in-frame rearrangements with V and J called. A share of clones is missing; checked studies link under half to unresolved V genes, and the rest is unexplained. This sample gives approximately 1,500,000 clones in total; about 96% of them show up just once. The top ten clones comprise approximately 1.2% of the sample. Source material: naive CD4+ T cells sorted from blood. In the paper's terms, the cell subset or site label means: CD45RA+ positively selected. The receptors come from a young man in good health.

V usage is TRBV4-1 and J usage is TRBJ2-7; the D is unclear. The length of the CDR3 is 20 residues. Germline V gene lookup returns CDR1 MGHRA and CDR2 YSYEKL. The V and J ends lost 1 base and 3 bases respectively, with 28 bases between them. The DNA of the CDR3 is TGCGCCAGCAGCCAAGTTGGGATGCGAATGACACCCAAGAAAGGCTACGAGCAGTACTTC. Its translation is CASSQVGMRMTPKKGYEQYF.

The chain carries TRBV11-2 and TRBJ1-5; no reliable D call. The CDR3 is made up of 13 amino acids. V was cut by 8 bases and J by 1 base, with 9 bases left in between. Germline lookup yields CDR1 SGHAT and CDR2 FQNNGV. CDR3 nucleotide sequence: TGTGCCAGCTCGACACGAAGCAATCAGCCCCAGCATTTT. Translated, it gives CASSTRSNQPQHF.

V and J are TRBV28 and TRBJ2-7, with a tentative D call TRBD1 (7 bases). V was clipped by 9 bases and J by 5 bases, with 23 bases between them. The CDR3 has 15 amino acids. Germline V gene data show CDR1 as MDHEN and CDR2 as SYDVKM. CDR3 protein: CASFVAEGAKNEQYF. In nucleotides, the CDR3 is TGTGCCAGTTTCGTGGCGGAGGGGGCTAAGAACGAGCAGTACTTC.

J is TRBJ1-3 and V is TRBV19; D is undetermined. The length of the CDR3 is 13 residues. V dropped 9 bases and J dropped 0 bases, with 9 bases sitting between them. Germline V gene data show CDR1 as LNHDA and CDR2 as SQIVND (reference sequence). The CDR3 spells CASARRSGNTIYF. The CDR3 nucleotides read TGTGCCAGCGCCCGGCGCTCTGGAAACACCATATATTTT.

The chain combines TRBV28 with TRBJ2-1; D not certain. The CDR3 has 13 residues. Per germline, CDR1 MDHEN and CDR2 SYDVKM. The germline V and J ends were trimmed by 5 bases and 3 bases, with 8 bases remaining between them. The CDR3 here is CASSGNYYNEQFF. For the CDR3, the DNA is TGTGCCAGCAGTGGCAACTACTACAATGAGCAGTTCTTC.

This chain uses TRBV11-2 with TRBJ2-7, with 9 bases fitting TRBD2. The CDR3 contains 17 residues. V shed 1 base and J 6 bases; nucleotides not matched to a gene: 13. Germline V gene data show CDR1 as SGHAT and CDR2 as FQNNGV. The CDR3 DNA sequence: TGTGCCAGCAGCTTAGGGGCGGGAGGGCCCGTGGTCACCGAGCAGTACTTC. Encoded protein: CASSLGAGGPVVTEQYF.

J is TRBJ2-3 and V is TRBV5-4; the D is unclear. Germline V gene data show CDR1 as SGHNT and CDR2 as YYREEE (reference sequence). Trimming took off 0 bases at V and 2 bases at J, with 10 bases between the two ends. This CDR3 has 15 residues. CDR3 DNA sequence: TGTGCCAGCAGCTTGGATGTCACCCACACAGATACGCAGTATTTT. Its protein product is CASSLDVTHTDTQYF.

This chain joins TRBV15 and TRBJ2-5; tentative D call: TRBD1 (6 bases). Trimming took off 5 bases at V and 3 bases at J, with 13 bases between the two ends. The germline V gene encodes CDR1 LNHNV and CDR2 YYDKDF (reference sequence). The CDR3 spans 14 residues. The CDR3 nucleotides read TGTGCCACCAGCGGCCGACAGGTAAAAGAGACCCAGTACTTC. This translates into CATSGRQVKETQYF.

The CDR3 DNA reads as TGTGCCAGCAGCTTTGGACTAGCGGGATCCACAGATACGCAGTATTTT. Its translation is CASSFGLAGSTDTQYF. The rearrangement uses TRBV7-3 and TRBJ2-3; 12 nucleotides align to TRBD2. CDR1 and CDR2 from the germline V gene are SGHTA and FQGTGA. This CDR3 is 16 amino acids long. The V and J ends lost 3 bases and 2 bases, in that order; junction bases with no gene match: 3.

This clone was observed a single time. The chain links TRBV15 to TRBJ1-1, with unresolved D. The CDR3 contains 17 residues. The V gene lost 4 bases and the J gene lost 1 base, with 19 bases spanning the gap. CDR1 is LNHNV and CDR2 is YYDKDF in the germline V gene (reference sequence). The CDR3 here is CATSTIFRQDRNTEAFF. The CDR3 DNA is TGTGCCACCAGCACCATTTTCCGACAAGACCGGAACACTGAAGCTTTCTTT.

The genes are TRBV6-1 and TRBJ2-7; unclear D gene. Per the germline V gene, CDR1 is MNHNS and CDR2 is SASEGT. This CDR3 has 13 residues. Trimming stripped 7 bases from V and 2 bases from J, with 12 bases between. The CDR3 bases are TGTGCCAGCACCCCCAGAGGCCCCTACGAGCAGTACTTC. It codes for CASTPRGPYEQYF.

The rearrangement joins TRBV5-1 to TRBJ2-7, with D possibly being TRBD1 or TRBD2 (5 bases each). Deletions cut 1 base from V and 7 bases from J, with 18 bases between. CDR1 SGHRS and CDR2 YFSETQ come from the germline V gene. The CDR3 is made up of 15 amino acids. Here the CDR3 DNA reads TGCGCCAGCAGCTTGATCGAGGGACGTCAAGGAGAGCAGTACTTC. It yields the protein CASSLIEGRQGEQYF.

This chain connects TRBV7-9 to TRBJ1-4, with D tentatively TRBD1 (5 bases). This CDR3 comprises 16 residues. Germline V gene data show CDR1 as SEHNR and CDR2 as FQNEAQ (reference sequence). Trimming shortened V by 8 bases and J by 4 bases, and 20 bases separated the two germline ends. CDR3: CASRTLPGAFNEKLFF. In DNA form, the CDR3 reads TGTGCCAGCCGAACCTTGCCTGGGGCCTTTAATGAAAAACTGTTTTTT.

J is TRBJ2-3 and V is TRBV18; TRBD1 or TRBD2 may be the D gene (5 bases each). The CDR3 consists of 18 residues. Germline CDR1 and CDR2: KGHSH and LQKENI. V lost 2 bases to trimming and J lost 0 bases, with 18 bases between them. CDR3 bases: TGTGCCAGCTCACCAGGGTCAAGGGGAGCCAAAAGCACAGATACGCAGTATTTT. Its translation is CASSPGSRGAKSTDTQYF.

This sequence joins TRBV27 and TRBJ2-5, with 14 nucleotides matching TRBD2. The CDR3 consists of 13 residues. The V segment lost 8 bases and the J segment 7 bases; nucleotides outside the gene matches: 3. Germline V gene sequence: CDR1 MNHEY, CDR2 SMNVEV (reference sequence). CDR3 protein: CASGTSGSGTQYF. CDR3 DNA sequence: TGTGCCAGCGGGACTAGCGGGAGTGGGACCCAGTACTTC.

The CDR3 loop reads CASSQVYENYGYTF. In nucleotides, the CDR3 is TGCGCCAGCAGCCAAGTATACGAGAACTATGGCTACACCTTC. The gene calls are TRBV4-3 and TRBJ1-2; D remains unclear. V lost 1 base and J 2 bases, leaving 8 bases between the germline ends. The germline V gene encodes CDR1 LGHNA and CDR2 YSLEER. The CDR3 is 14 residues long.

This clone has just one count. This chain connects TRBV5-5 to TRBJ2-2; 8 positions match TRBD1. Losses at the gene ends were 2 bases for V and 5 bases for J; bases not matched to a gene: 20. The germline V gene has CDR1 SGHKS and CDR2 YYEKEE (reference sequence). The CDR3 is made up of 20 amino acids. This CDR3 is CASSLLAGGNLATRTGELFF. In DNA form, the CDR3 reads TGTGCCAGCAGCTTATTGGCAGGGGGCAACCTAGCGACAAGGACCGGGGAGCTGTTTTTT.

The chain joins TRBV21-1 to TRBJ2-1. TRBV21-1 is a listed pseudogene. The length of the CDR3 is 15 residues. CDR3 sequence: CASSKVKGIMRNPFF. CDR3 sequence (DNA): TGTGCCAGCAGCAAAGTCAAGGGTATAATGAGAAACCCGTTCTTC.

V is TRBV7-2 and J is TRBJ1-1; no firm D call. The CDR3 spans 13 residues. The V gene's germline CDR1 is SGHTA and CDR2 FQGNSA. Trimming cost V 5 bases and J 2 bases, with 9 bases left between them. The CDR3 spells CASSRRGNTEAFF. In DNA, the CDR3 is TGTGCCAGCAGCCGGAGAGGTAACACTGAAGCTTTCTTT. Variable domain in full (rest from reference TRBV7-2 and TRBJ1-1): GAGVSQSPSNKVTEKGKDVELRCDPISGHTALYWYRQSLGQGLEFLIYFQGNSAPDKSGLPSDRFSAERTGGSVSTLTIQRTQQEDSAVYLCASSRRGNTEAFFGQGTRLTVV.